The 22 T cell receptor beta chains given below trace back to one sample, sequenced in a study of OX40 agonist ivuxolimab in advanced cancers. Using immunoSEQ multiplex PCR, the repertoire was profiled, and TCRdb retains in-frame clones only, with some absent. Found here are about 38,000 clones, about 74% of them singletons; the top ten hold under 15%. Specimen: CD4+ or CD8+ T cells sorted from blood, collected in a trial of the OX40 agonist ivuxolimab. Receptors originate from an adult with an advanced solid tumor such as melanoma, head and neck, liver or kidney cancer.

This chain links TRBV5-1 with TRBJ2-7; the D call may be TRBD1 or TRBD2 (5 bases each). Germline CDR1 and CDR2: SGHRS and YFSETQ. The CDR3 contains 13 residues. V lost 4 bases and J 7 bases, leaving 15 bases between the germline ends. CDR3 sequence (DNA): TGCGCCAGCAGCCCGGGACGGATAGGAGAGCAGTACTTC. Its translation: CASSPGRIGEQYF.

This clone occurred once. The chain employs TRBV19 and TRBJ2-1; 10 bases align to TRBD1. The CDR3 contains 15 residues. CDR1 is LNHDA, CDR2 SQIVND, per germline (reference sequence). Unmatched junction bases numbered 6, after V lost 3 bases and J lost 7 bases. This CDR3 is CASSIDRGLENEQFF. The CDR3 DNA sequence: TGTGCCAGTAGTATTGACAGGGGGCTGGAGAATGAGCAGTTCTTC.

This sequence joins TRBV5-4 and TRBJ1-1; D possibly corresponds to TRBD1 (5 bases). The CDR3 is 14 amino acids. Germline CDR1 SGHNT, CDR2 YYREEE (reference sequence). V lost 4 bases, J lost 1 base, and 11 bases lay in between. CDR3 nucleotides: TGTGCCAGCAGCCAAAATGGGGGGAACACTGAAGCTTTCTTT. Translation gives CASSQNGGNTEAFF.

The rearrangement links TRBV5-1 to TRBJ2-3, with D perhaps TRBD1 (5 bases). The germline V gene encodes CDR1 SGHRS and CDR2 YFSETQ. This CDR3 is 15 amino acids long. Deletions cut 6 bases from V and 2 bases from J, with 16 bases between. This CDR3 is CASTLGLGVTDTQYF. DNA of the CDR3: TGCGCCAGCACCCTCGGTCTAGGGGTCACAGATACGCAGTATTTT.

DNA of the CDR3: TGTGCCAGCAGCTTGCCCCGGGACAATCTGGCCGGGGAGCTGTTTTTT. Its protein product is CASSLPRDNLAGELFF. The chain is built from TRBV5-6 and TRBJ2-2, with D maybe TRBD1 (6 bases). The ends were cut back, 1 base at V and 6 bases at J, with 16 bases in the middle. CDR3 length: 16 residues. Per germline, CDR1 SGHDT and CDR2 YYEEEE.

The chain joins TRBV5-1 to TRBJ2-5; D remains ambiguous. The V gene lost 0 bases and the J gene lost 2 bases, with 11 bases spanning the gap. CDR3 size: 15 residues. CDR1 is SGHRS and CDR2 is YFSETQ in the germline V gene. Here the CDR3 reads CASSLVVGIQETQYF. The CDR3 nucleotides read TGCGCCAGCAGCTTGGTAGTGGGGATACAAGAGACCCAGTACTTC.

The chain is built from TRBV27 and TRBJ1-1; 7 bases are shared with TRBD1. Germline values: CDR1 MNHEY, CDR2 SMNVEV (reference sequence). The CDR3 has 16 residues. Losses at the gene ends were 5 bases for V and 1 base for J; bases not matched to a gene: 10. The CDR3 spells CASSPLRTGPNTEAFF. CDR3 DNA: TGTGCCAGCAGTCCGCTTCGGACAGGACCGAACACTGAAGCTTTCTTT.

This chain joins TRBV4-1 and TRBJ2-3; 11 nucleotides line up with TRBD2. Germline-derived CDR1 and CDR2 are MGHRA and YSYEKL. The CDR3 spans 16 residues. Trimming cost V 4 bases and J 6 bases; bases outside gene matches: 9. CDR3 region: CASSPLAGGGTDTQYF. The CDR3 DNA follows: TGCGCCAGCAGCCCTTTAGCGGGAGGGGGGACGGATACGCAGTATTTT.

V usage is TRBV4-1 and J usage is TRBJ1-5; D is possibly TRBD1 (6 bases). CDR3 size: 16 residues. Germline CDR1 MGHRA, CDR2 YSYEKL. V lost 4 bases and J lost 2, with 15 bases in between. CDR3 bases: TGCGCCAGCAGCCCCCCGGGGACATTGGGCAATCAGCCCCAGCATTTT. Translating it yields CASSPPGTLGNQPQHF.

The CDR3 reads CASSIEKRTYQPQHF. The CDR3 coding sequence is TGTGCCAGTAGTATAGAGAAGCGTACGTATCAGCCCCAGCATTTT. This chain links TRBV19 with TRBJ1-5; no definite D call. Germline V CDR1 and CDR2: LNHDA, SQIVND (reference sequence). Trimming took 0 bases from V and 5 from J, leaving 11 bases between them. The CDR3 is made up of 15 amino acids.

This clone counts as medium-sized. The chain employs TRBV6-5 and TRBJ1-2; D not certain. Germline CDR1 is MNHEY and CDR2 is SVGAGI. Trimming stripped 4 bases from V and 8 bases from J, with 14 bases between. The CDR3 is 13 amino acids. The CDR3 reads CASSSDPNGGYTF. In DNA form, the CDR3 reads TGTGCCAGCAGTTCCGACCCCAACGGAGGCTACACCTTC.

The chain links TRBV7-9 to TRBJ2-3; 8 bases are shared with TRBD2. The J segment lost 0 bases and the V segment lost 6 bases, leaving 8 bases of the junction unmatched. Germline CDR1 is SEHNR and CDR2 is FQNEAQ (reference sequence). The length of the CDR3 is 16 residues. CDR3 residues: CASSSLAGRSTDTQYF. CDR3 DNA: TGTGCCAGCAGTTCTCTAGCGGGCCGTAGCACAGATACGCAGTATTTT.

The genes are TRBV4-2 and TRBJ1-1; tentative D call: TRBD1 (5 bases). The CDR3 covers 15 residues. Germline V gene data show CDR1 as LGHNA and CDR2 as YNFKEQ. With 0 bases removed from V and 5 bases from J, the gap between germline ends came to 13 bases. The CDR3, as DNA: TGTGCCAGCAGCCAAGAGCTAGGGGTTCGGACTGAAGCTTTCTTT. This codes for CASSQELGVRTEAFF.

The gene calls are TRBV6-6 and TRBJ2-3; D is uncertain. The CDR3 is made up of 15 amino acids. Germline V gene sequence: CDR1 MNHNY, CDR2 SVGAGI (reference sequence). V was shortened by 0 bases and J by 6 bases, with 13 bases between the two germline ends. The CDR3 coding sequence is TGTGCCAGCAGTTACTCTAGTGGGTCCGCCGATACGCAGTATTTT. Protein sequence: CASSYSSGSADTQYF.

The J gene is TRBJ1-5, the V gene TRBV5-1; tentatively, D is TRBD1 (5 bases). The CDR3 consists of 13 residues. Trimming took off 4 bases at V and 4 bases at J, with 9 bases between the two ends. The germline CDR1 and CDR2 sequences are SGHRS and YFSETQ. CDR3 sequence reads: CASSGDGNQPQHF. CDR3 nucleotide sequence: TGCGCCAGCAGCGGGGACGGAAATCAGCCCCAGCATTTT.

The genes are TRBV2 and TRBJ2-3, with a possible D match to TRBD2 (5 bases). The germline V gene has CDR1 SNHLY and CDR2 FYNNEI. CDR3 length: 13 residues. V lost 6 bases to trimming and J lost 6 bases, with 13 bases between them. The CDR3 nucleotides read TGTGCCAGCAGACGGGCGGGTATGGATACGCAGTATTTT. Translated: CASRRAGMDTQYF.

The chain recombines TRBV9 with TRBJ2-2; D is possibly TRBD2 (5 bases). This CDR3 comprises 14 residues. V lost 5 bases to trimming and J lost 6 bases, with 14 bases between them. Germline CDR1 SGDLS, CDR2 YYNGEE. CDR3 amino acids: CASRRGSGAGELFF. DNA for the CDR3: TGTGCCAGCAGACGAGGGAGTGGAGCCGGGGAGCTGTTTTTT.

This chain joins TRBV9 and TRBJ2-3; the D is unclear. V lost 7 bases and J 3 bases, leaving 9 bases between the germline ends. The germline gives CDR1 SGDLS, CDR2 YYNGEE. This CDR3 is 12 amino acids long. In DNA form, the CDR3 reads TGTGCCAGCCATTGGGTAACAGATACGCAGTATTTT. Encoded protein: CASHWVTDTQYF.

The CDR3 DNA follows: TGTGCCAGTGTTTGGGGTAGCACAGATACGCAGTATTTT. This sequence encodes CASVWGSTDTQYF. The V gene is TRBV2, the J gene TRBJ2-3; D not resolved. There are 13 residues in the CDR3. Trimming stripped 9 bases from V and 0 bases from J, with 10 bases between. Germline-derived CDR1 and CDR2 are SNHLY and FYNNEI.

The chain has TRBV5-1 and TRBJ2-7; D is undetermined. Germline values: CDR1 SGHRS, CDR2 YFSETQ. The CDR3 contains 14 residues. Trimming took off 0 bases at V and 0 bases at J, with 7 bases between the two ends. The CDR3 protein is CASSLGVSSYEQYF. CDR3 bases: TGCGCCAGCAGCTTGGGGGTGAGCTCCTACGAGCAGTACTTC.

This sequence joins TRBV28 and TRBJ1-2; TRBD1 is a possible D gene (5 bases). In germline, CDR1 is MDHEN, CDR2 SYDVKM. The CDR3 sequence is 14 residues long. Trimming shortened V by 2 bases and J by 8 bases, and 15 bases separated the two germline ends. The CDR3 DNA reads TGTGCCAGCAGTTTAAACAGCGGGGCGACCGGCTACACCTTC. Amino acids: CASSLNSGATGYTF.

The V and J genes are TRBV19 and TRBJ2-1; TRBD2 aligns across 9 bases. In germline, CDR1 is LNHDA, CDR2 SQIVND (reference sequence). With V trimmed by 5 bases and J by 6 bases, 14 bases remained unmatched. The CDR3 extends over 17 amino acids. The CDR3 sequence: CASSANHLSGRPNEQFF. The CDR3 nucleotides read TGTGCCAGTAGTGCCAACCACTTGAGCGGGAGGCCCAATGAGCAGTTCTTC.